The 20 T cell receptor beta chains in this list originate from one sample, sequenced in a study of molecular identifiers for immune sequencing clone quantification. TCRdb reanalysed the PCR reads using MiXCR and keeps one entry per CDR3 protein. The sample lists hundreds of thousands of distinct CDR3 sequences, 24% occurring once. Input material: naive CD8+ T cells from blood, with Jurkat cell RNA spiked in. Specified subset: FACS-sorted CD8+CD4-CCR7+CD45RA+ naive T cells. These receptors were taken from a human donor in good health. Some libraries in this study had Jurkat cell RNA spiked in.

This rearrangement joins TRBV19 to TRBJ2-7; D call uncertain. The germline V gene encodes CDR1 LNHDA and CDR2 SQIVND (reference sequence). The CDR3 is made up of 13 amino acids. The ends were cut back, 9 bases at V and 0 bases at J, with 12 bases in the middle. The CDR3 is CASRPENSYEQYF. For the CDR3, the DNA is TGTGCCAGCCGACCGGAAAACTCCTACGAGCAGTACTTC.

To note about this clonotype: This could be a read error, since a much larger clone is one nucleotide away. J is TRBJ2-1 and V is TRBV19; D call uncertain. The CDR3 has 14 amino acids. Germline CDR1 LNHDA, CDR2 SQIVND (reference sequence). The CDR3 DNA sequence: TGTGCCATTTTCCCCTTGTCCACCGACAATGGGCAGTTCTTC. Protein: CAIFPLSTDNGQFF.

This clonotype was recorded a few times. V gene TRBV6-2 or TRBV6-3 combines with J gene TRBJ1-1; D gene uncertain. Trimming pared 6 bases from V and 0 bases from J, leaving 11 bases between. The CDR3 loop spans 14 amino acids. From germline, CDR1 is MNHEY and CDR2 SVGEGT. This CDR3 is CASSVTQMNTEAFF. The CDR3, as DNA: TGTGCCAGCAGCGTTACTCAGATGAACACTGAAGCTTTCTTT.

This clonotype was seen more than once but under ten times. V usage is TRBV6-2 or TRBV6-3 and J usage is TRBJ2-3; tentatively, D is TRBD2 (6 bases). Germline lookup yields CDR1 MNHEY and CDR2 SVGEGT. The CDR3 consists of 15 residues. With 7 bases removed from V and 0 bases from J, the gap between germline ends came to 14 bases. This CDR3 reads CASNIFAGSTDTQYF. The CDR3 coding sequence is TGTGCCAGCAATATATTTGCGGGGAGCACAGATACGCAGTATTTT.

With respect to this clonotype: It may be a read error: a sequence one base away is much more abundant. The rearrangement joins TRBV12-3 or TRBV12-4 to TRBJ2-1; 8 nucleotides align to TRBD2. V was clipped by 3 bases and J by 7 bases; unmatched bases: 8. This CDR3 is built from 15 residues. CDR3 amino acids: CASSFVGGGKNEQFF. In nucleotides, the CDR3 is TGTGCCAGCAGTTTCGTCGGCGGGGGGAAGAATGAGCAGTTCTTC.

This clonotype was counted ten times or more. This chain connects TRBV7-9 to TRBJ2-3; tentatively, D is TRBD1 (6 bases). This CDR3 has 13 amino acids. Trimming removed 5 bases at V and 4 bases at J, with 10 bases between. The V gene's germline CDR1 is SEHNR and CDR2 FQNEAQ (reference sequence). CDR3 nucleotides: TGTGCCAGCAGCCCACAGGGAGCAGATACGCAGTATTTT. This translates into CASSPQGADTQYF.

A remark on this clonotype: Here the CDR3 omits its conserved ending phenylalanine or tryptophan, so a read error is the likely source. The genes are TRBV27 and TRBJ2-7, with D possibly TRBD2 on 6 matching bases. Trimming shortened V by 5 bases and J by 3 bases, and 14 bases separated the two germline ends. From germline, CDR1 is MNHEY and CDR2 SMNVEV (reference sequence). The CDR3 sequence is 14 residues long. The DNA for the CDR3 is TGTGCCAGCAGTGCTACGGGACTGTACTACGAGCAGTACCTC. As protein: CASSATGLYYEQYL.

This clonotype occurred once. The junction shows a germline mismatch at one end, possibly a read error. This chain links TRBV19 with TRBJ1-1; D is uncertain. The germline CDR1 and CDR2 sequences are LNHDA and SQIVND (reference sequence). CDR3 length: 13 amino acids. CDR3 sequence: CASSEDGYTETFF. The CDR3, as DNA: TGTGCCAGTAGTGAAGACGGATACACTGAAACTTTCTTT.

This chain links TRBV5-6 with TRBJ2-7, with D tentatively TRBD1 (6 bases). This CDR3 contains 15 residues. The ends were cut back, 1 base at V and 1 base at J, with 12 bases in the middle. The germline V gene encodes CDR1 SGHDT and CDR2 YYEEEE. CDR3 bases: TGTGCCAGCAGCTTGTGGGCAGGGGCATCCTACGAGCAGTACTTC. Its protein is CASSLWAGASYEQYF.

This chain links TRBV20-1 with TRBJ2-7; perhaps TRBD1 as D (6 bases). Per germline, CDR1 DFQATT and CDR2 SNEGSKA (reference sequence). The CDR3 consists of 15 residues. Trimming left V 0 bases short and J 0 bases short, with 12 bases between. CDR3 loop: CSARDGDRSSYEQYF. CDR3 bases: TGCAGTGCTAGAGATGGAGACAGGAGCTCCTACGAGCAGTACTTC.

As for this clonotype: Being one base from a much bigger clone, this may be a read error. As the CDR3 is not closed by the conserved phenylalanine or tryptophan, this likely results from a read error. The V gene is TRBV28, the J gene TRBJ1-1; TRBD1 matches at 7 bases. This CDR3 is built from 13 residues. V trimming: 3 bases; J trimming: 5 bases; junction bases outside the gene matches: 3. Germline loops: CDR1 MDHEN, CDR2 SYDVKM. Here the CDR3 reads CASSLTGRTEAFS. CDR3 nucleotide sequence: TGTGCCAGCAGTTTGACAGGGAGGACTGAAGCTTTCTCT.

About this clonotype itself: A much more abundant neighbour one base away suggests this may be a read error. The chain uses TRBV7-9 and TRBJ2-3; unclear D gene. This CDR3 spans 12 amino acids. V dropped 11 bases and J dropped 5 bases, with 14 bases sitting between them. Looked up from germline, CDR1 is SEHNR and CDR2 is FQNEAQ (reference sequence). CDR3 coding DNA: TGTGCCGGCATCTTAGACCTAGATACGCAGTATTTT. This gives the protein CAGILDLDTQYF.

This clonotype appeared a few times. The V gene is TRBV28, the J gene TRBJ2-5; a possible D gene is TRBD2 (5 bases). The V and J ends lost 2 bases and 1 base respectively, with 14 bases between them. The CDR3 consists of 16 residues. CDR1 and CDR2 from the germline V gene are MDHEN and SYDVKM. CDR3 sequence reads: CASSLISAELQETQYF. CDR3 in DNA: TGTGCCAGCAGTTTAATATCAGCGGAACTCCAAGAGACCCAGTACTTC.

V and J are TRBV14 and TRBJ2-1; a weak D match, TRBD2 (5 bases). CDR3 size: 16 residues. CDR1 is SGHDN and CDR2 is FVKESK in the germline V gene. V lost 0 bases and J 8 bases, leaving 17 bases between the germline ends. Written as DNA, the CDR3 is TGTGCCAGCAGCCAAGATGGGCTAGCCGGAACCGATGAGCAGTTCTTC. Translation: CASSQDGLAGTDEQFF. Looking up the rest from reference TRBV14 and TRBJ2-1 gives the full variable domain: EAGVTQFPSHSVIEKGQTVTLRCDPISGHDNLYWYRRVMGKEIKFLLHFVKESKQDESGMPNNRFLAERTGGTYSTLKVQPAELEDSGVYFCASSQDGLAGTDEQFFGPGTRLTVL.

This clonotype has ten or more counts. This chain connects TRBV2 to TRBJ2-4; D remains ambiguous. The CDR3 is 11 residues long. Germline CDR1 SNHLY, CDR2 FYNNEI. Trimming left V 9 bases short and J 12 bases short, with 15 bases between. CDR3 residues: CARGRQDGQYF. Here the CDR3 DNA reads TGTGCCAGAGGACGGCAGGACGGTCAGTACTTC.

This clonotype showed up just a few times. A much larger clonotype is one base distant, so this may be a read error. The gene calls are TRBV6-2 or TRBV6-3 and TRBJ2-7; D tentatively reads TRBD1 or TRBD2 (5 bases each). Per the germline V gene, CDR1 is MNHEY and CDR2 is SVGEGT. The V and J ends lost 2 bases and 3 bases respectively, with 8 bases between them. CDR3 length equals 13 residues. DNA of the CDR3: TGTGCCAGCAGTTACGGGGGTTTCTACGAGCAGTACTTC. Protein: CASSYGGFYEQYF.

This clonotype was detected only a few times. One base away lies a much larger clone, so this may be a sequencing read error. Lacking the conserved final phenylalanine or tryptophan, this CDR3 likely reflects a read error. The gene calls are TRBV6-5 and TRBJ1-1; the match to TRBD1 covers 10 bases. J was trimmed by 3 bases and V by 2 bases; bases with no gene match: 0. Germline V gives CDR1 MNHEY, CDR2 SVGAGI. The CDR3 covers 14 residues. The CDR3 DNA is TGTGCCAGCAGTTACGGACAGGGGGACACTGAAGCTTTCTAT. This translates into CASSYGQGDTEAFY.

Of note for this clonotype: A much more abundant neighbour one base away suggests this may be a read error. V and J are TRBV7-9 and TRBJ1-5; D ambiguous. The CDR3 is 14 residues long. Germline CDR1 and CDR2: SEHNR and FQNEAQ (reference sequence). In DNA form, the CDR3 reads TGTGCCAGCAGCCTTACTTATAGCAGTCAGCCCCAGCATTTT. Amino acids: CASSLTYSSQPQHF. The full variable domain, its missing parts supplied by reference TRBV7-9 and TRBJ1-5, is DTGVSQNPRHKITKRGQNVTFRCDPISEHNRLYWYRQTLGQGPEFLTYFQNEAQLEKSRLLSDRFSAERPKGSFSTLEIQRTEQGDSAMYLCASSLTYSSQPQHFGDGTRLSIL.

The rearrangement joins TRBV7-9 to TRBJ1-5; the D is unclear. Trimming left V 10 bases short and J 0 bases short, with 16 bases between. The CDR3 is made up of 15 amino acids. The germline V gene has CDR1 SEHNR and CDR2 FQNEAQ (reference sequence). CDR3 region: CAKAGNSDSNQPQHF. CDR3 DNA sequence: TGTGCCAAGGCGGGGAACAGCGATAGCAATCAGCCCCAGCATTTT.

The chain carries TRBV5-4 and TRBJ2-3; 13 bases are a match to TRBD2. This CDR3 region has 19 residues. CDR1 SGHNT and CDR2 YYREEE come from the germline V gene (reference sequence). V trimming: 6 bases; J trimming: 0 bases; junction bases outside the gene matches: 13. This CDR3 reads CASTKLGLAGALSTDTQYF. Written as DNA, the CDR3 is TGTGCCAGCACTAAGCTTGGACTAGCGGGAGCCCTTAGCACAGATACGCAGTATTTT. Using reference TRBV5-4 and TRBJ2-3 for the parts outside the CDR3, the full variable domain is ETGVTQSPTHLIKTRGQQVTLRCSSQSGHNTVSWYQQALGQGPQFIFQYYREEENGRGNFPPRFSGLQFPNYSSELNVNALELDDSALYLCASTKLGLAGALSTDTQYFGPGTRLTVL.